Listed here is a single T cell receptor beta chain. The data belong to a study of blood T cell repertoires in COVID-19. V lost 2 bases, J lost 0 bases, and 15 bases stayed unmatched. The CDR3 is 19 amino acids. CDR1 and CDR2 from the germline V gene are MNHEY and SVGEGT. Only in-frame clones appear in the TCRdb table, and some are missing; sequencing was by immunoSEQ multiplex PCR. The sample gives under 200,000 clones, roughly 84% of which show up once; around 2.9% is in the top ten. A case of COVID-19 had been met by exposed participants within 2 weeks before study entry. The sequencing input was PBMCs or T cells enriched from blood (not recorded which). The chain carries TRBV6-2 or TRBV6-3 and TRBJ2-7; 8 bases agree with TRBD1. The sequence was obtained from a woman in her 30s who had been exposed to COVID-19. The CDR3 DNA is TGTGCCAGCAGTTACGTCCGGGACAGGAAGGTGGGGGACTCCTACGAGCAGTACTTC. This encodes CASSYVRDRKVGDSYEQYF.